This TCR beta chain is drawn from a study of blood T cells in healthy people across ages. CDR3 size: 11 residues. V was clipped by 8 bases and J by 7 bases, with 11 bases between them. The germline gives CDR1 MNHNS, CDR2 SASEGT. At least 7 million PBMCs were isolated per sample. A second about 7 to 11 cycle PCR used barcoded and J-beta primers. Via MiXCR, TCRdb re-called the 5' RACE reads, giving one row per CDR3 protein. Among about 1.6 million distinct CDR3 sequences listed, about 31% were seen once. The sequencing input was blood. The TCR sequence derives from a woman aged 25 to 45 in good health. The rearrangement links TRBV6-1 to TRBJ1-1; D gene unclear. The CDR3 DNA reads TGTGCCAGCCCCGGCGGTCTTGAAGCTTTCTTT. It translates to CASPGGLEAFF.